The 3 T cell receptor beta chains reported below all come from one sample, sequenced in a study of control samples from healthy donors and cancer patients. Sequenced by immunoSEQ multiplex PCR; TCRdb stores in-frame clones only, minus some. The table has fewer than 200,000 clones, roughly 93% seen once; the top ten hold approximately 4%. The specimen was blood. The receptor set was obtained from an older woman in good health.

The chain combines TRBV23-1 with TRBJ1-2; the D is unclear. Being an ORF, TRBV23-1 has a function that is uncertain. This CDR3 has 18 amino acids. Between the trimmed V and J ends, which lost 5 bases and 4 bases, there was a span of 26 bases. In DNA, the CDR3 is TGCGCCAGCAGTTTCTCGGTGTTTAGGAGTAATCCCTCCTATGGCTACACCTTC. This gives the protein CASSFSVFRSNPSYGYTF.

The chain carries TRBV7-2 and TRBJ1-1; 9 bases are shared with TRBD1. This CDR3 spans 16 amino acids. Germline lookup yields CDR1 SGHTA and CDR2 FQGNSA. The V segment lost 1 base and the J segment 5 bases; nucleotides outside the gene matches: 8. As DNA, the CDR3 is TGTGCCAGCAGCTTAGTAGGGACAGGGAGAGGTACTGAAGCTTTCTTT. It specifies CASSLVGTGRGTEAFF.

This clone was seen once. J is TRBJ2-3 and V is TRBV7-3, with 7 bases that match TRBD2. The CDR3 length is 15 residues. V shed 6 bases and J 2 bases; nucleotides not matched to a gene: 8. Germline CDR1 is SGHTA and CDR2 is FQGTGA. The CDR3 spells CASSLGGRNTDTQYF. In nucleotides, the CDR3 is TGTGCCAGCAGTCTGGGAGGGCGAAACACAGATACGCAGTATTTT.